These T cell receptor beta chains were read from a single sample in a study of T cell responses to AZD1222 COVID-19 vaccine. This table comes from immunoSEQ multiplex PCR, and its TCRdb copy is limited to in-frame clones, with some not included. The sample holds about 69,000 clones, 75% to 90% seen once. The input for sequencing was peripheral blood, taken on day 0 of AZD1222 vaccination. The origin of the receptors is an adult in good health. CDR3s include the opening cysteine and the closing phenylalanine or tryptophan. Fields, in order: D gene, V gene, clone size, CDR3 length, J gene, CDR3 DNA, CDR3 protein. The D gene is left open where the match is weak. Clone size is shown for a subset of rows, as once, few, many or a class of expanded clone.

>.|TRBV19|.|14|TRBJ1-1
TGTGCCAGTAGTTCCTACGGAGTGGGCACTGAAGCTTTCTTT
CASSSYGVGTEAFF
>TRBD2|TRBV5-4|.|14|TRBJ2-3
TGTGCCAGCAGGACTAGCGGGAGCACAGATACGCAGTATTTT
CASRTSGSTDTQYF
>.|TRBV11-2|.|12|TRBJ2-7
TGTGCCAGCAGCTTAGATGGGTACGAGCAGTACTTC
CASSLDGYEQYF
>TRBD1|TRBV3-1/TRBV3-2|.|16|TRBJ2-7
TGTGCCAGCAGCCAAGATCAGCCAGGGGGCGGTTACGAGCAGTACTTC
CASSQDQPGGGYEQYF
>.|TRBV6-5|.|14|TRBJ1-5
TGTGCCAGCATCCTTGACAGAAGCAATCAGCCCCAGCATTTT
CASILDRSNQPQHF
>.|TRBV29-1|.|11|TRBJ1-2
TGCAGCGACAGACAAGGCGATGGCTACACCTTC
CSDRQGDGYTF
>.|TRBV27|.|15|TRBJ1-2
TGTGCCAGCAGTTTATCGATTAGGCTGAGCTATGGCTACACCTTC
CASSLSIRLSYGYTF
>.|TRBV5-8|.|13|TRBJ2-7
TGTGCCAGCAGCTTGGACGGACTCTACGAGCAGTACTTC
CASSLDGLYEQYF
>TRBD2|TRBV5-1|once|16|TRBJ2-2
TGCGCCAGCAGCTGGACTAGCGGGGGGAACACCGGGGAGCTGTTTTTT
CASSWTSGGNTGELFF
>TRBD1|TRBV7-2|.|15|TRBJ2-5
TGTGCCAGCAGCTTGCTACAGGGGCGCGGGGAGACCCAGTACTTC
CASSLLQGRGETQYF
>.|TRBV30|.|15|TRBJ2-1
TGTGCCTGGAGTGAGTTCGTGTGGTCCTACAATGAGCAGTTCTTC
CAWSEFVWSYNEQFF
>.|TRBV5-1|.|14|TRBJ2-7
TGCGCCAGCAGCAAGGACAGCCGGGCCTACGAGCAGTACTTC
CASSKDSRAYEQYF
>.|TRBV29-1|.|11|TRBJ2-1
TGCAGCGTTGCCAGGGACAATGAGCAGTTCTTC
CSVARDNEQFF
>.|TRBV12-5|.|14|TRBJ1-2
TGTGCTAGTGGTTTGGGCGGGGCGCAAGAAAGCTACACCTTC
CASGLGGAQESYTF
>.|TRBV6-2/TRBV6-3|.|13|TRBJ2-1
TGTGCCAGCAGTCGGGACGGAAACAATGAGCAGTTCTTC
CASSRDGNNEQFF
>TRBD1|TRBV6-2/TRBV6-3|.|13|TRBJ1-1
TGTGCCAGCAGCCACAGGGGGGACACTGAAGCTTTCTTT
CASSHRGDTEAFF
>.|TRBV19|.|18|TRBJ2-7
TGTGCCAGTAGTCCGTCGTCATCCGGGACGCTCAGCTCCTACGAGCAGTACTTC
CASSPSSSGTLSSYEQYF
>.|TRBV29-1|once|14|TRBJ1-1
TGCAGCGTTGTCCGGCAACAGGTGAACACTGAAGCTTTCTTT
CSVVRQQVNTEAFF
>TRBD1|TRBV13|.|16|TRBJ1-2
TGTGCCAGCAGCTTAGAGGTGACAGGGATGTCCTATGGCTACACCTTC
CASSLEVTGMSYGYTF
>.|TRBV3-1/TRBV3-2|few|14|TRBJ2-7
TGTGCCAGCAGCTCTCTAGCAGAGCCTGGCGAGCAGTACTTC
CASSSLAEPGEQYF
>.|TRBV6-5|.|14|TRBJ1-4
TGTGCCAGCAGGCGGACAGACTCAAATGAAAAACTGTTTTTT
CASRRTDSNEKLFF
>.|TRBV30|.|11|TRBJ1-2
TGTGCGCGGAATGGGGGCTATGGCTACACCTTC
CARNGGYGYTF
>TRBD1|TRBV29-1|once|14|TRBJ1-1
TGCAGCGTTGACGGGACAGGTTTGAACACTGAAGCTTTCTTT
CSVDGTGLNTEAFF
>TRBD2|TRBV5-6|.|18|TRBJ2-1
TGTGCCAGCCGGCTATTAGCTGGTCTGGCCGGGACTATCAATGAGCAGTTCTTC
CASRLLAGLAGTINEQFF
>.|TRBV10-3|once|17|TRBJ1-2
TGTGCCATCAGTGATAGCCCTGCCAGCCAAGGAATGGATGGCTACACCTTC
CAISDSPASQGMDGYTF
>.|TRBV6-5|.|15|TRBJ2-5
TGTGCCAGCAGTTACTCGAGCGGGTTGGAGGAGACCCAGTACTTC
CASSYSSGLEETQYF
>.|TRBV18|.|15|TRBJ1-6
TGTGCCAGCTCACCGGCTGTGGACGCAGTTTCACCCCTCCACTTT
CASSPAVDAVSPLHF
>.|TRBV7-9|.|14|TRBJ2-2
TGTGCCAGCAGCCCCGGGGAGAACACCGGGGAGCTGTTTTTT
CASSPGENTGELFF
>.|TRBV7-9|.|15|TRBJ2-2
TGTGCCAGCAGCAACCCCGACAGGCAGGCCGGGGAGCTGTTTTTT
CASSNPDRQAGELFF
>.|TRBV25-1|.|14|TRBJ2-1
TGTGCCAGCGAGCAGGGGGGTACCTACAATGAGCAGTTCTTC
CASEQGGTYNEQFF
>.|TRBV28|.|15|TRBJ1-5
TGTGCCAGCACCCTTGGAGGGGTTTTCAATCAGCCCCAGCATTTT
CASTLGGVFNQPQHF
>.|TRBV7-3|.|15|TRBJ1-1
TGTGCCAGCAGCACCCTCGACAGGATTAACACTGAAGCTTTCTTT
CASSTLDRINTEAFF
>.|TRBV7-6|.|13|TRBJ1-2
TGTGCCAGCAGCCTGGAGGCAGGGCTAGGCTACACCTTC
CASSLEAGLGYTF
>TRBD1|TRBV28|.|14|TRBJ1-5
TGTGCCAGCAGTTTGGGTGGACAGGGAGGACCCCAGCATTTT
CASSLGGQGGPQHF
>TRBD1|TRBV4-2|.|15|TRBJ2-7
TGTGCCAGCAGCCCGAACAGGGACAGCTCCTACGAGCAGTACTTC
CASSPNRDSSYEQYF
>.|TRBV10-3|.|15|TRBJ2-5
TGTGCCATCAGTGAGTCTCTTTGGGAACAAGAGACCCAGTACTTC
CAISESLWEQETQYF
>.|TRBV29-1|.|12|TRBJ2-1
TGCAGCGTTGGAAGTAGCCCCTATGAGCAGTTCTTC
CSVGSSPYEQFF
>.|TRBV28|once|14|TRBJ1-2
TGTGCCAGCACCACGGGGGGCGTTTCCCATGGCTACACCTTC
CASTTGGVSHGYTF
>.|TRBV2|.|13|TRBJ2-3
TGTGCCAGCAGTGTATACAGCACAGATACGCAGTATTTT
CASSVYSTDTQYF
>.|TRBV27|.|14|TRBJ1-4
TGTGCCAGCAGTTTTTTAGAGTCTAATGAAAAACTGTTTTTT
CASSFLESNEKLFF
>.|TRBV6-1|.|13|TRBJ1-5
TGTGCCAGCAGTGAAGGGTTCAATCAGCCCCAGCATTTT
CASSEGFNQPQHF
>.|TRBV10-1|.|13|TRBJ2-3
TGCGCCAGCAGTCCGGGCGGGTCGGATACGCAGTATTTT
CASSPGGSDTQYF
>.|TRBV5-1|.|14|TRBJ2-3
TGCGCCAGCAGCTCCGGCGGGATAGGAGATACGCAGTATTTT
CASSSGGIGDTQYF
>.|TRBV19|.|15|TRBJ1-5
TGTGCCAGTACCCCCCGGCAGGGAGGCCATCAGCCCCAGCATTTT
CASTPRQGGHQPQHF
>.|TRBV3-1/TRBV3-2|.|15|TRBJ1-5
TGTGCCAGCAGCCAAGATCCGGGGGCGAAACAGCCCCAGCATTTT
CASSQDPGAKQPQHF
>.|TRBV6-5|.|12|TRBJ2-1
TGTGCCAGCAGAATGGAGGATAATGAGCAGTTCTTC
CASRMEDNEQFF
>.|TRBV28|.|14|TRBJ2-7
TGTGCCAGCAGTTTAGCCGGGACCTCCTACGAGCAGTACTTC
CASSLAGTSYEQYF
>TRBD1|TRBV2|.|15|TRBJ1-5
TGTGCCAGCAGTCCACGGACAGGGTCGGCTCAGCCCCAGCATTTT
CASSPRTGSAQPQHF